Shown below are 14 T cell receptor beta chains from a single sample sequenced in a study of blood T cell repertoires in COVID-19. Assay used: immunoSEQ multiplex PCR; TCRdb lists only in-frame clones, some missing. The sample lists 85,000 to 120,000 clones; about 72% were seen once. Sequencing was performed on peripheral blood. The source of these receptors is a man between 60 and 75 years old with active or convalescent COVID-19.

The chain joins TRBV7-2 to TRBJ1-4, with unresolved D. V lost 5 bases and J 0 bases, leaving 7 bases between the germline ends. The CDR3 consists of 14 residues. Germline assignment: CDR1 SGHTA and CDR2 FQGNSA. For the CDR3, the DNA is TGTGCCAGCAGCCCTAGAGCAACTAATGAAAAACTGTTTTTT. As protein: CASSPRATNEKLFF. Full variable domain (missing parts from reference TRBV7-2 and TRBJ1-4): GAGVSQSPSNKVTEKGKDVELRCDPISGHTALYWYRQSLGQGLEFLIYFQGNSAPDKSGLPSDRFSAERTGGSVSTLTIQRTQQEDSAVYLCASSPRATNEKLFFGSGTQLSVL.

This chain links TRBV27 with TRBJ1-6; 10 positions agree with TRBD1. With V trimmed by 9 bases and J by 5 bases, 10 bases remained unmatched. The CDR3 consists of 16 residues. Per the germline V gene, CDR1 is MNHEY and CDR2 is SMNVEV (reference sequence). CDR3 nucleotides: TGTGCCAGTCGACCATTGGACAGGGGGGATAATTCACCCCTCCACTTT. It codes for CASRPLDRGDNSPLHF.

This chain links TRBV19 with TRBJ1-3; 7 bases map to TRBD1. J gave up 0 bases and V 6 bases, and 2 bases lay outside the gene matches. The CDR3 covers 14 residues. Germline assignment: CDR1 LNHDA and CDR2 SQIVND (reference sequence). CDR3 protein: CASRGTDSGNTIYF. The DNA for the CDR3 is TGTGCCAGTAGGGGGACAGACTCTGGAAACACCATATATTTT.

The chain recombines TRBV6-5 with TRBJ2-5; TRBD2 aligns across 7 bases. This CDR3 has 14 amino acids. The V segment lost 2 bases and the J segment 5 bases; nucleotides outside the gene matches: 5. Germline V gene data show CDR1 as MNHEY and CDR2 as SVGAGI. The DNA for the CDR3 is TGTGCCAGCAGTTACCATGGGAGGGAGGAGACCCAGTACTTC. This gives the protein CASSYHGREETQYF.

This chain links TRBV12-3 or TRBV12-4 with TRBJ1-1; D gene ambiguous. CDR3 length equals 13 residues. V lost 7 bases to trimming and J lost 6 bases, with 15 bases between them. CDR3 in DNA: TGTGCCAGCATCCCGGGATCTTACGCTGAAGCTTTCTTT. Encoded protein: CASIPGSYAEAFF.

This chain connects TRBV7-8 to TRBJ2-1, with D hard to call. V was clipped by 1 base and J by 6 bases, with 16 bases between them. The germline CDR1 and CDR2 sequences are SGHVS and FQNEAQ. There are 16 residues in the CDR3. For the CDR3, the DNA is TGTGCCAGCAGCTTAGTTATCACAGTTGAGATCAATGAGCAGTTCTTC. Protein product: CASSLVITVEINEQFF.

The chain links TRBV29-1 to TRBJ1-1; D may be TRBD1 (6 bases). The germline gives CDR1 SQVTM, CDR2 ANQGSEA. The CDR3 has 13 residues. The V end lost 5 bases, the J end lost 0 bases, and 10 bases lay between the germline ends. The CDR3 reads CSVTQGMNTEAFF. The CDR3 DNA sequence: TGCAGCGTTACACAGGGTATGAACACTGAAGCTTTCTTT.

V usage is TRBV25-1 and J usage is TRBJ2-1, with TRBD2 as a possible D gene (5 bases). Germline lookup yields CDR1 MGHDK and CDR2 SYGVNS. This CDR3 has 11 residues. V was shortened by 4 bases and J by 9 bases, with 7 bases between the two germline ends. The CDR3 region has the DNA TGTGCCAGCAGTGTTGCGGGTGAGCAGTTCTTC. Its translation: CASSVAGEQFF.

The DNA of the CDR3 is TGTGCCAGCAGCTTACGGGGTGTGATTGATCAGCCCCAGCATTTT. It is translated as CASSLRGVIDQPQHF. V usage is TRBV7-2 and J usage is TRBJ1-5; D is ambiguous. Germline assignment: CDR1 SGHTA and CDR2 FQGNSA. Trimming removed 2 bases from V and 5 bases from J, with 13 bases in between. The CDR3 has 15 residues.

The gene calls are TRBV28 and TRBJ1-5, with a possible D match to TRBD1 (6 bases). The CDR3 extends over 16 amino acids. The germline CDR1 and CDR2 sequences are MDHEN and SYDVKM. V lost 10 bases to trimming and J lost 0 bases, with 19 bases between them. For the CDR3, the DNA is TGTGCCACCACTGTTTGGGCAGGGGATAGCAATCAGCCCCAGCATTTT. Translated: CATTVWAGDSNQPQHF.

The chain uses TRBV7-9 and TRBJ2-1; 7 bases match TRBD2. J lost 9 bases, V lost 4 bases, and 6 bases had no gene match. Germline CDR1 and CDR2: SEHNR and FQNEAQ (reference sequence). CDR3 size: 13 residues. In nucleotides, the CDR3 is TGTGCCAGCAGCTCACGGGCGGGAGTTGAGCAGTTCTTC. This gives the protein CASSSRAGVEQFF. The whole variable domain, remainder taken from reference TRBV7-9 and TRBJ2-1, is DTGVSQNPRHKITKRGQNVTFRCDPISEHNRLYWYRQTLGQGPEFLTYFQNEAQLEKSRLLSDRFSAERPKGSFSTLEIQRTEQGDSAMYLCASSSRAGVEQFFGPGTRLTVL.

The V and J genes are TRBV7-3 and TRBJ2-2; TRBD1 aligns across 10 bases. The length of the CDR3 is 15 residues. The trim removed 5 bases at V and 8 bases at J, leaving 8 bases unmatched. CDR1 and CDR2 from the germline V gene are SGHTA and FQGTGA. The CDR3 is CASSLRQGAVGELFF. CDR3 bases: TGTGCCAGCAGCCTAAGACAGGGGGCAGTGGGGGAGCTGTTTTTT.

This sequence joins TRBV11-2 and TRBJ2-2; 9 bases fit TRBD1. This CDR3 is 15 amino acids long. Germline V CDR1 and CDR2: SGHAT, FQNNGV. After removal of 5 bases from V and 2 bases from J, the junction contained 3 bases not matched to a gene. In DNA, the CDR3 is TGTGCCAGCAGCACGGGACAGGGTAACACCGGGGAGCTGTTTTTT. This codes for CASSTGQGNTGELFF. Supplemented by reference TRBV11-2 and TRBJ2-2, the full variable domain reads EAGVAQSPRYKIIEKRQSVAFWCNPISGHATLYWYQQILGQGPKLLIQFQNNGVVDDSQLPKDRFSAERLKGVDSTLKIQPAKLEDSAVYLCASSTGQGNTGELFFGEGSRLTVL.

V is TRBV18 and J is TRBJ2-7, with D hard to call. The CDR3 length is 13 residues. V dropped 3 bases and J dropped 6 bases, with 12 bases sitting between them. From germline, CDR1 is KGHSH and CDR2 LQKENI. Here the CDR3 DNA reads TGTGCCAGCTCACCGGTGGCGGTCGGCGAGCAGTACGTC. Translating gives CASSPVAVGEQYV.